This T cell receptor (beta chain) was sequenced during a study of cytomegalovirus exposure and HLA in healthy donors. Study results and caveats: As immune exposure information, only CMV serostatus was available. The study listed roughly 160 cytomegalovirus-associated TCR beta chains.

On this clone itself: Its antigen remains unidentified.

CDR1 MNHEY and CDR2 SVGAGI come from the germline V gene. This CDR3 contains 15 residues. Germline trimming cut 2 bases from V and 5 bases from J; bases unmatched to any gene: 4. PCR employed 60 Vbeta and 13 Jbeta primers. Here immunoSEQ multiplex PCR was the method, and the copy in TCRdb shows in-frame clones only, minus some. The repertoire has more than 95,000 clones, about 80% of them found once; the top ten carry around 9.1%. This TCR came from a woman in her forties or fifties in good health and CMV-seropositive. The sample was PBMCs. This chain connects TRBV6-5 to TRBJ1-2, with 11 bases lining up with TRBD1. CDR3 nucleotides: TGTGCCAGCAGTTACATCGGGACAGGGGGTTATGGCTACACCTTC. Residues: CASSYIGTGGYGYTF.